The clone carrying this T cell receptor (beta chain) showed up just a few times. Its antigen is as yet unknown. TCRdb independently ran MiXCR on the 5' RACE reads; one entry per CDR3 protein. The top ten clones hold approximately 16% of a sample with 150,000 to 200,000 distinct CDR3 sequences, 9.5% to 10% of them seen once. Trimming took 1 base from V and 4 from J, leaving 22 bases between them. Germline V gene lookup returns CDR1 DFQATT and CDR2 SNEGSKA (reference sequence). The CDR3 runs to 18 residues. The data were taken from a study of CD8 T cells in ankylosing spondylitis. Study-wide results and caveats: Among TCR beta sequences, a motif of fewer than 10 highly homologous variants appeared characteristic of ankylosing spondylitis blood.

The TCR comes from a female donor with ankylosing spondylitis or in good health (not recorded which). The chain employs TRBV20-1 and TRBJ2-2; D may match TRBD1 or TRBD2 (5 bases each). The sequencing sample was made of blood, either unsorted or a sorted T cell fraction (not recorded which). DNA of the CDR3: TGCAGTGCTAGAGCGGGGCCTGGAGGCGGAAGGGGCACCGGGGAGCTGTTTTTT. Its translation is CSARAGPGGGRGTGELFF.